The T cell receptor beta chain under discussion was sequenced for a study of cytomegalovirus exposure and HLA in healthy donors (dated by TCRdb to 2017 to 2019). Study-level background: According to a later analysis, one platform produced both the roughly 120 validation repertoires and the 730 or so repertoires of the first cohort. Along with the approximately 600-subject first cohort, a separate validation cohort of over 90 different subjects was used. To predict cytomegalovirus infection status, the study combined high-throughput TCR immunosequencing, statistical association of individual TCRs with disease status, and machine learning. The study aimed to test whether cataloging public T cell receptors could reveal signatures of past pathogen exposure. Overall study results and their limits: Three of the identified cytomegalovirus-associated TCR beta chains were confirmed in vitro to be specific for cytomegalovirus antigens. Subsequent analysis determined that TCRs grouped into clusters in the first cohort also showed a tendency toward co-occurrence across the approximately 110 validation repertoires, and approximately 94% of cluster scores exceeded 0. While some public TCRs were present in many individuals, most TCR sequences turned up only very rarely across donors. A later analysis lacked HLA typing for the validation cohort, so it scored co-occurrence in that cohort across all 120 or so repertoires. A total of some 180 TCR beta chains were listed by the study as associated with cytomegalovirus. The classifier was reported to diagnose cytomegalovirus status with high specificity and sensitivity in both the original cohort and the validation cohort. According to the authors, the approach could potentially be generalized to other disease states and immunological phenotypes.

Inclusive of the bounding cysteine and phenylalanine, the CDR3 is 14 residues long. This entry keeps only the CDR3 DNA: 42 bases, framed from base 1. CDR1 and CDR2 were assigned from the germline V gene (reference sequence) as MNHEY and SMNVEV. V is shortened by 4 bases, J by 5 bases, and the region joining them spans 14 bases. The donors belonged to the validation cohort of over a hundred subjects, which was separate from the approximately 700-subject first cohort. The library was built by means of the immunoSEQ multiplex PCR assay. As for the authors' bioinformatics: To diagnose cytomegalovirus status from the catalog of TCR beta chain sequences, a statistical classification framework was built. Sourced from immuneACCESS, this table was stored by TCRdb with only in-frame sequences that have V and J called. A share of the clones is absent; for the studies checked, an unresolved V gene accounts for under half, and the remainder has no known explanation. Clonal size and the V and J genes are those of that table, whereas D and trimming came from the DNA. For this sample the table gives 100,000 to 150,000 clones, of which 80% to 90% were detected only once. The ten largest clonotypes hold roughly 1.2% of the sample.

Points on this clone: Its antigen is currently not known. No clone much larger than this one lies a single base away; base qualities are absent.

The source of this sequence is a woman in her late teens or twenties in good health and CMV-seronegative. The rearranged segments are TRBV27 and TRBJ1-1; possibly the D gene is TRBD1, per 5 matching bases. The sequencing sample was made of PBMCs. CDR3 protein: CASSSDLRVTEAFF. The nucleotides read TGTGCCAGCAGTTCCGACCTCAGGGTAACTGAAGCTTTCTTT.